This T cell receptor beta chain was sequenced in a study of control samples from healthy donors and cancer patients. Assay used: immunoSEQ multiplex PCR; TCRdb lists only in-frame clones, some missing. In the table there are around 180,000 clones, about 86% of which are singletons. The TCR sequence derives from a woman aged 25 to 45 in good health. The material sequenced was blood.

The CDR3 DNA sequence: TGTGCCAGCAGTGACTCGGCTGACGGACCTAACTATGGCTACACCTTC. The encoded protein is CASSDSADGPNYGYTF. This rearrangement joins TRBV6-4 to TRBJ1-2; D is undetermined. This CDR3 comprises 16 residues. Germline V lookup: CDR1 MRHNA, CDR2 SNTAGT. V lost 0 bases, J lost 0 bases, and 11 bases lay in between.